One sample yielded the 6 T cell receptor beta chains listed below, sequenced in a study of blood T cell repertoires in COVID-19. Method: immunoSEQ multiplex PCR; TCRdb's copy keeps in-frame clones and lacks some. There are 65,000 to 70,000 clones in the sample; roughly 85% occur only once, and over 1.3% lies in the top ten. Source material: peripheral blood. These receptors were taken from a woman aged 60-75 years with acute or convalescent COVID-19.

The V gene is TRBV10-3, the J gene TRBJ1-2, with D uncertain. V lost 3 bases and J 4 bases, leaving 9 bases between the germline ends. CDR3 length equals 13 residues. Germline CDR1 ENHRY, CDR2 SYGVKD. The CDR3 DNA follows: TGTGCCATCAGTGAAGCAGGAACCTATGGCTACACCTTC. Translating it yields CAISEAGTYGYTF.

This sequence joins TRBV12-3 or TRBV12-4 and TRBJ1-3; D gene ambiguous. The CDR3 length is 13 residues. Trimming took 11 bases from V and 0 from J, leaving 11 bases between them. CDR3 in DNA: TGTGCCTCGTTCCGTAACTCTGGAAACACCATATATTTT. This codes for CASFRNSGNTIYF.

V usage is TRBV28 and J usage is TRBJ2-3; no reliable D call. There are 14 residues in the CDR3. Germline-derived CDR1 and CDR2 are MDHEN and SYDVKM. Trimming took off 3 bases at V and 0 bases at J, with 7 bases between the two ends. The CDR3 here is CASSFLTSTDTQYF. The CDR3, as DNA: TGTGCCAGCAGTTTCCTTACTAGCACAGATACGCAGTATTTT.

The CDR3 sequence is CASSSTSGGPLAKNIQYF. The CDR3 region has the DNA TGTGCCAGCAGCTCTACTAGCGGGGGACCCCTAGCCAAAAACATTCAGTACTTC. The J gene is TRBJ2-4, the V gene TRBV7-2, with TRBD2 matching 11 bases. The CDR3 spans 18 residues. With V trimmed by 4 bases and J by 0 bases, 8 bases remained unmatched. Germline lookup yields CDR1 SGHTA and CDR2 FQGNSA.

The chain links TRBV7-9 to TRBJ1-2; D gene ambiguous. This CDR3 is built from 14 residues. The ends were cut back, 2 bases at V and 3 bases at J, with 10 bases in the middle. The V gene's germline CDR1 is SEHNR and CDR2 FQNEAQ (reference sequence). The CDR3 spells CASSLIDIDYGYTF. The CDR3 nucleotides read TGTGCCAGCAGCTTAATCGACATCGACTATGGCTACACCTTC.

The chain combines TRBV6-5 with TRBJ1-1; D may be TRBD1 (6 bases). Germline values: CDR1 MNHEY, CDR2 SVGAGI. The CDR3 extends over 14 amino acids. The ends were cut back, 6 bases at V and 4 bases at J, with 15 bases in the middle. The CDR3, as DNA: TGTGCCAGCAGACCAGGGGTTGAGAGCACTGAAGCTTTCTTT. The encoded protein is CASRPGVESTEAFF.